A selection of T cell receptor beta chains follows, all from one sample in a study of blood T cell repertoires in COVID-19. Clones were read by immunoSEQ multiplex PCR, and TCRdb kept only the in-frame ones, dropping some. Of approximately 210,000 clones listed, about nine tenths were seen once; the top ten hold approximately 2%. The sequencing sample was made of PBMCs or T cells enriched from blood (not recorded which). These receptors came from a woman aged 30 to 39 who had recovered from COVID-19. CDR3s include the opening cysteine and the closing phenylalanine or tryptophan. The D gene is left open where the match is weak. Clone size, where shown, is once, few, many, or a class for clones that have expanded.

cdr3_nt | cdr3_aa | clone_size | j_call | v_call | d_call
TGTGCCACCTCTTTCCCTAGCGGGAGTATAAATGAGCAGTTCTTC | CATSFPSGSINEQFF | - | TRBJ2-1 | TRBV24-1 | TRBD2
TGTGCCAGCAGCCAAGCGGGAGGGGTGGAGACCCAGTACTTC | CASSQAGGVETQYF | - | TRBJ2-5 | TRBV4-2 | TRBD2
TGTGCCAGCAAGATCGGGGACAGGGTGTCAGATACGCAGTATTTT | CASKIGDRVSDTQYF | - | TRBJ2-3 | TRBV3-1/TRBV3-2 | TRBD1
TGTGCCAGCAGGGCGGGGACAGGGACAGGCAATGAGCAGTTCTTC | CASRAGTGTGNEQFF | - | TRBJ2-1 | TRBV5-4 | TRBD1
TGTGCCAGCAGAGACCACGGGGAGGGTTTTGGCTACACCTTC | CASRDHGEGFGYTF | - | TRBJ1-2 | TRBV7-9 | -
TGTGCCAGCTCACCGGGGGGGACCTTCAGGTCTTCTGGAAACACCATATATTTT | CASSPGGTFRSSGNTIYF | - | TRBJ1-3 | TRBV18 | -
TGTGCCAGCAGCTTGGGTAGGACAGTTTACAATGAGCAGTTCTTC | CASSLGRTVYNEQFF | once | TRBJ2-1 | TRBV5-6 | -
TGTGCCAGCAGCTTAAGCAGGGGCCCCAATTCACCCCTCCACTTT | CASSLSRGPNSPLHF | - | TRBJ1-6 | TRBV7-9 | -
TGTGCCAGTAGTATCGGACAGGCCCGGGACACTGAAGCTTTCTTT | CASSIGQARDTEAFF | few | TRBJ1-1 | TRBV19 | TRBD1
TGCGCCAGCACCCTTGGAGTTACCGGCAGCCCTAATGAAAAACTGTTTTTT | CASTLGVTGSPNEKLFF | - | TRBJ1-4 | TRBV5-1 | -
TGCGCCAGCAGCTTGGCCACAGCCCAAGAGACCCAGTACTTC | CASSLATAQETQYF | - | TRBJ2-5 | TRBV5-1 | -
TGCGCCAGTTGGAGCGGGACAGGGGGCTCACCCCTCCACTTT | CASWSGTGGSPLHF | - | TRBJ1-6 | TRBV5-1 | TRBD1
TGTGCCAGCAGCTTAACTAGCGGCATGGTGAATGAGCAGTTCTTC | CASSLTSGMVNEQFF | - | TRBJ2-1 | TRBV7-9 | TRBD2
TGTGCCAGCAGCTTAGGTGTCCTAGCGGGTTACAATGAGCAGTTCTTC | CASSLGVLAGYNEQFF | medium-sized | TRBJ2-1 | TRBV7-9 | TRBD2
TGCGCCAGCAGCTCGGGACAGCCTAATCAGCCCCAGCATTTT | CASSSGQPNQPQHF | few | TRBJ1-5 | TRBV5-1 | TRBD1
TGCAGCGTCGAGGGCCCAGAGAGTTATGGCTACACCTTC | CSVEGPESYGYTF | - | TRBJ1-2 | TRBV29-1 | -
TGCGCCAGCAGCTTTACAGGGAGGGCTGAAAAACTGTTTTTT | CASSFTGRAEKLFF | - | TRBJ1-4 | TRBV5-1 | -
TGTGCCAGCAGCTTATTCTCCGAGGCCTCTGGGGCTTTCTTT | CASSLFSEASGAFF | - | TRBJ1-1 | TRBV5-6 | -
TGTGCCAGCAGCTCACCGGGACTGAGCCCCCCCTACGAGCAGTACTTC | CASSSPGLSPPYEQYF | - | TRBJ2-7 | TRBV11-2 | -
TGTGCCAGCAGCGATCCTGGGGAGGGGAAGAACACTGAAGCTTTCTTT | CASSDPGEGKNTEAFF | - | TRBJ1-1 | TRBV7-2 | -
TGCAGCGTTTCGGGTGACGGGTCACCATCGGATACGCAGTATTTT | CSVSGDGSPSDTQYF | - | TRBJ2-3 | TRBV29-1 | -
TGTGCCAGCAGTTACGGCCAGGGGGCGTTTACGGGAGGCTACACCTTC | CASSYGQGAFTGGYTF | - | TRBJ1-2 | TRBV6-5 | TRBD1
TGCGCCAGCAGCCAAGTGGACAGGGGGCCGAGGACTGAAGCTTTCTTT | CASSQVDRGPRTEAFF | - | TRBJ1-1 | TRBV4-3 | TRBD1
TGTGCCAGCAGCGGGACAGGGGGCTCGGGTGGCTACACCTTC | CASSGTGGSGGYTF | - | TRBJ1-2 | TRBV2 | TRBD1
TGTGCCAGCAGCGTAGCCCGGACAGGGAGCTCTGGGGCCAACGTCCTGACTTTC | CASSVARTGSSGANVLTF | - | TRBJ2-6 | TRBV9 | TRBD1
TGTGCCAGCAGCTTATGGAGCTCCTATAATTCACCCCTCCACTTT | CASSLWSSYNSPLHF | - | TRBJ1-6 | TRBV7-2 | -
TGTGCCAGCAGCCGTCCCACCTATACTGGAAACACCATATATTTT | CASSRPTYTGNTIYF | - | TRBJ1-3 | TRBV4-2 | -